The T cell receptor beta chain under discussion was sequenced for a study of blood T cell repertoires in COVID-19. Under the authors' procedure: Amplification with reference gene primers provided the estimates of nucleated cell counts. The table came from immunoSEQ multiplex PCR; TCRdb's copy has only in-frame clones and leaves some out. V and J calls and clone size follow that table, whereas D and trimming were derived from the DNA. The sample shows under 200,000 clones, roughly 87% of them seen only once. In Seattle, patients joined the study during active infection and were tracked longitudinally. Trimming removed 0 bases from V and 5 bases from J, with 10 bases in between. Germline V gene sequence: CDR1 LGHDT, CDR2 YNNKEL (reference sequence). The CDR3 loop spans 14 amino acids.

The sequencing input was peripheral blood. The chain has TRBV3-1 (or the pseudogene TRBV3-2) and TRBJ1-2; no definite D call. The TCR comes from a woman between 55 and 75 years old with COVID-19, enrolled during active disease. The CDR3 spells CASSQDRVIYGYTF. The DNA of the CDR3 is TGTGCCAGCAGCCAAGATCGCGTGATATATGGCTACACCTTC.